One sample yielded the 10 T cell receptor beta chains listed below, sequenced in a study of T-cell reconstitution after alpha-beta-depleted transplantation in children. Library preparation (for TCRbeta) was performed with unique molecular identifiers. TCRdb reprocessed the PCR reads with MiXCR, giving one entry per CDR3 protein. The data contain 700,000 to 950,000 distinct CDR3 sequences, approximately 15% of them singletons. Sample: PBMCs, mostly from graft donor cells, taken 360 days after TCRalphabeta/CD19-depleted stem cell transplant. The origin of the receptors is a male patient younger than 18 who had a stem cell transplant for acute lymphoblastic leukemia, so the T cells may come from the graft donor.

CDR3 sequence reads: CSVSTGTVNEQYF. DNA for the CDR3: TGCAGCGTGAGCACCGGGACAGTAAACGAGCAGTACTTC. V gene TRBV29-1 combines with J gene TRBJ2-7; TRBD1 matches at 7 bases. CDR1 is SQVTM and CDR2 is ANQGSEA in the germline V gene. The CDR3 totals 13 residues. Germline trimming cut 6 bases from V and 5 bases from J; bases unmatched to any gene: 10.

This clonotype was seen a few times. The chain recombines TRBV10-3 with TRBJ1-5; the D is unclear. This CDR3 contains 13 residues. Germline V gene data show CDR1 as ENHRY and CDR2 as SYGVKD. Trimming stripped 0 bases from V and 1 base from J, with 1 base between. The chain's CDR3 is CAISESSNQPQHF. CDR3 in DNA: TGTGCCATCAGTGAGTCAAGCAATCAGCCCCAGCATTTT.

This clonotype was counted a few times. V usage is TRBV20-1 and J usage is TRBJ2-1; 7 bases agree with TRBD2. CDR1 and CDR2 from the germline V gene are DFQATT and SNEGSKA (reference sequence). The J segment lost 1 base and the V segment lost 1 base, leaving 10 bases of the junction unmatched. The CDR3 has 17 amino acids. CDR3 nucleotides: TGCAGTGCTAGAGTAAAACGGGAGGTTTGGTCCTACAATGAGCAGTTCTTC. Protein: CSARVKREVWSYNEQFF.

The chain combines TRBV20-1 with TRBJ1-2; D gene ambiguous. The CDR3 contains 12 residues. Trimming shortened V by 1 base and J by 3 bases, and 6 bases separated the two germline ends. Germline assignment: CDR1 DFQATT and CDR2 SNEGSKA (reference sequence). CDR3 coding DNA: TGCAGTGCTAGAGCAGGCCACTATGGCTACACCTTC. Translation gives CSARAGHYGYTF.

The CDR3 protein is CASSVSIEWVPGELFF. CDR3 nucleotide sequence: TGTGCCAGCAGCGTATCAATCGAATGGGTACCCGGGGAGCTGTTTTTT. The chain links TRBV5-6 to TRBJ2-2; D remains ambiguous. The CDR3 covers 16 residues. V was clipped by 4 bases and J by 6 bases, with 19 bases between them. Germline V gene lookup returns CDR1 SGHDT and CDR2 YYEEEE.

The J gene is TRBJ2-7, the V gene TRBV20-1; weak D call: TRBD1 (5 bases). The V gene lost 1 base and the J gene lost 2 bases, with 15 bases spanning the gap. This CDR3 has 15 residues. The germline V gene has CDR1 DFQATT and CDR2 SNEGSKA (reference sequence). The CDR3 spells CSARAGEGRAYEQYF. The CDR3, as DNA: TGCAGTGCTAGAGCTGGGGAAGGCAGGGCCTACGAGCAGTACTTC.

This chain uses TRBV20-1 with TRBJ2-7; 7 bases line up with TRBD2. The trim removed 5 bases at V and 6 bases at J, leaving 13 bases unmatched. This CDR3 is 14 amino acids long. The germline gives CDR1 DFQATT, CDR2 SNEGSKA (reference sequence). The CDR3 DNA is TGCAGTGCTCTAAGGCAGGGAGGGTGGATCGAGCAGTACTTC. Translating gives CSALRQGGWIEQYF.

CDR3: CASSFLTGHQETQYF. For the CDR3, the DNA is TGCGCCAGCAGCTTTTTGACAGGTCACCAAGAGACCCAGTACTTC. J is TRBJ2-5 and V is TRBV5-1; TRBD1 might be the D (6 bases). This CDR3 spans 15 amino acids. Germline loops: CDR1 SGHRS, CDR2 YFSETQ. The ends were cut back, 2 bases at V and 0 bases at J, with 11 bases in the middle.

The chain combines TRBV9 with TRBJ2-1; 10 nucleotides align to TRBD2. This CDR3 is built from 17 residues. Germline CDR1 is SGDLS and CDR2 is YYNGEE. Germline trimming cut 4 bases from V and 5 bases from J; bases unmatched to any gene: 12. CDR3 DNA sequence: TGTGCCAGCAGCCCAAAAGCGGGAGGGCCAATCAACAATGAGCAGTTCTTC. It is translated as CASSPKAGGPINNEQFF.

The chain has TRBV11-2 and TRBJ1-2; D gene ambiguous. V shed 0 bases and J shed 7 bases, with 9 bases lying between them. The CDR3 sequence is 13 residues long. CDR1 SGHAT and CDR2 FQNNGV come from the germline V gene. As DNA, the CDR3 is TGTGCCAGCAGCTTAGATCGAAGGGCTGGCTACACCTTC. Translated: CASSLDRRAGYTF.